These 20 T cell receptor beta chains share one sample of origin, sequenced in a study of blood T cell repertoires in COVID-19. Profiled with immunoSEQ multiplex PCR; TCRdb holds only in-frame clones, not every one. The sample holds about 200,000 clones, approximately 87% seen once. Sequences were obtained from peripheral blood. The receptors shown here come from a woman in her 70s with acute or convalescent COVID-19.

This clone was detected once. In DNA, the CDR3 is TGTGCCAGCAAAGAGGACAGGCACTCCTACGAGCAGTACTTC. This codes for CASKEDRHSYEQYF. The chain links TRBV2 to TRBJ2-7, with 7 positions matching TRBD1. The germline CDR1 and CDR2 sequences are SNHLY and FYNNEI. The CDR3 is 14 residues long. V lost 7 bases and J lost 0; bases outside the gene matches: 6.

This clone appeared a single time. This rearrangement joins TRBV2 to TRBJ2-7, with D uncertain. The CDR3 sequence is 11 residues long. The germline V gene encodes CDR1 SNHLY and CDR2 FYNNEI. V gave up 2 bases and J gave up 6 bases, with 5 bases separating them. The CDR3 reads CASSEWSEQYF. Here the CDR3 DNA reads TGTGCCAGCAGTGAATGGAGCGAGCAGTACTTC.

The chain is built from TRBV11-2 and TRBJ2-1; D is possibly TRBD2 (6 bases). V was pared by 1 base and J by 0 bases, with 13 bases between. There are 17 residues in the CDR3. Germline V gene data show CDR1 as SGHAT and CDR2 as FQNNGV. Written as DNA, the CDR3 is TGTGCCAGCAGCTTAGGTGGACTGACTAGCTCCTACAATGAGCAGTTCTTC. It translates to CASSLGGLTSSYNEQFF. Full variable domain (missing parts from reference TRBV11-2 and TRBJ2-1): EAGVAQSPRYKIIEKRQSVAFWCNPISGHATLYWYQQILGQGPKLLIQFQNNGVVDDSQLPKDRFSAERLKGVDSTLKIQPAKLEDSAVYLCASSLGGLTSSYNEQFFGPGTRLTVL.

The chain combines TRBV4-3 with TRBJ1-4, with D perhaps TRBD1 (5 bases). The V end lost 3 bases, the J end lost 8 bases, and 22 bases lay between the germline ends. The length of the CDR3 is 17 residues. The germline gives CDR1 LGHNA, CDR2 YSLEER. The CDR3 loop is CASSHRKWGEKDEKLFF. CDR3 sequence (DNA): TGCGCCAGCAGCCACCGAAAGTGGGGGGAGAAAGACGAAAAACTGTTTTTT.

The CDR3: CASSPKGAGNTDTQYF. For the CDR3, the DNA is TGTGCCAGCTCACCAAAAGGGGCAGGGAACACAGATACGCAGTATTTT. The V and J genes are TRBV18 and TRBJ2-3; D may be TRBD1 (5 bases). This CDR3 has 16 amino acids. The V end was cut by 2 bases, the J end by 2 bases, with 14 bases between. Per the germline V gene, CDR1 is KGHSH and CDR2 is LQKENI.

The V call is TRBV19, the J call TRBJ2-2; 11 bases align to TRBD2. This CDR3 contains 16 residues. V was clipped by 5 bases and J by 6 bases; unmatched bases: 8. Germline-derived CDR1 and CDR2 are LNHDA and SQIVND (reference sequence). The CDR3 bases are TGTGCCAGTAGTTTCCGGCTAGCGGGAGGCCCCGGGGAGCTGTTTTTT. Amino acid sequence: CASSFRLAGGPGELFF.

Only a few counts were recorded for this clone. The V call is TRBV7-2, the J call TRBJ1-1, with D perhaps matching TRBD1 (6 bases). CDR1 and CDR2 from the germline V gene are SGHTA and FQGNSA. Trimming left V 2 bases short and J 4 bases short, with 8 bases between. This CDR3 has 13 residues. CDR3 residues: CASSLSQGTEAFF. CDR3 DNA: TGTGCCAGCAGCTTATCACAGGGCACTGAAGCTTTCTTT.

Only one count was recorded for this clone. This sequence joins TRBV5-1 and TRBJ2-3; 8 nucleotides agree with TRBD1. Germline lookup yields CDR1 SGHRS and CDR2 YFSETQ. V was pared by 4 bases and J by 5 bases, with 6 bases of the junction left unmatched. This CDR3 comprises 14 residues. CDR3 residues: CASSTTGVQDTQYF. The CDR3 bases are TGCGCCAGCAGCACGACAGGGGTCCAAGATACGCAGTATTTT.

In the case of this clone: Other DNA sequences in this specimen translate into the identical CDR3. The chain links TRBV12-3 or TRBV12-4 to TRBJ2-7; the D is unclear. CDR3 length: 11 residues. Trimming removed 0 bases from V and 7 bases from J, with 4 bases in between. The CDR3 nucleotides are TGTGCCAGCAGTTTAGCGCGAGAGCAGTACTTC. Residues: CASSLAREQYF.

This clone was detected only a few times. V usage is TRBV19 and J usage is TRBJ1-4, with D possibly being TRBD1 (5 bases). The CDR3 contains 15 residues. Trimming took off 5 bases at V and 7 bases at J, with 17 bases between the two ends. From germline, CDR1 is LNHDA and CDR2 SQIVND (reference sequence). CDR3 loop: CASSLFNYGGEKLFF. CDR3 in DNA: TGTGCCAGTAGTCTCTTCAACTACGGGGGTGAAAAACTGTTTTTT.

The chain has TRBV21-1 and TRBJ2-7; the DNA was not used to check the table's D call, TRBD1. TRBV21-1 is an annotated pseudogene. This CDR3 comprises 15 residues. The DNA for the CDR3 is TGTGCCAGCAGCCTTGGGTACAGAGCAAACTACGAGCAGTACTTC. This codes for CASSLGYRANYEQYF.

This chain links TRBV7-8 with TRBJ2-7; perhaps TRBD2 as D (7 bases). The CDR3 spans 15 residues. The germline V and J ends were trimmed by 6 bases and 4 bases, with 19 bases remaining between them. Looked up from germline, CDR1 is SGHVS and CDR2 is FQNEAQ. The CDR3 region has the DNA TGTGCCAGCAGAGAATTCGGGGGGCGGGTATACGAGCAGTACTTC. Translated: CASREFGGRVYEQYF.

The genes are TRBV5-1 and TRBJ1-4, with D uncertain. The CDR3 is made up of 14 amino acids. V was shortened by 0 bases and J by 0 bases, with 3 bases between the two germline ends. The germline V gene encodes CDR1 SGHRS and CDR2 YFSETQ. The CDR3 reads CASSLAATNEKLFF. In DNA form, the CDR3 reads TGCGCCAGCAGCTTGGCCGCAACTAATGAAAAACTGTTTTTT. Drawing the rest from reference TRBV5-1 and TRBJ1-4, the complete variable domain is KAGVTQTPRYLIKTRGQQVTLSCSPISGHRSVSWYQQTPGQGLQFLFEYFSETQRNKGNFPGRFSGRQFSNSRSEMNVSTLELGDSALYLCASSLAATNEKLFFGSGTQLSVL.

V gene TRBV7-2 combines with J gene TRBJ1-5; D possibly corresponds to TRBD1 (5 bases). The CDR3 extends over 16 amino acids. V was pared by 5 bases and J by 0 bases, with 14 bases between. The germline CDR1 and CDR2 sequences are SGHTA and FQGNSA. The DNA of the CDR3 is TGTGCCAGCAGCGTCCGGGACTCGGGTAGCAATCAGCCCCAGCATTTT. It is translated as CASSVRDSGSNQPQHF.

V is TRBV6-1 and J is TRBJ1-2; D ambiguous. V lost 1 base, J lost 4 bases, and 10 bases lay in between. Germline-derived CDR1 and CDR2 are MNHNS and SASEGT. The CDR3 contains 14 residues. CDR3 protein: CASSEGGLGYGYTF. CDR3 in DNA: TGTGCCAGCAGTGAAGGAGGGCTCGGCTATGGCTACACCTTC.

This clone was recorded once. V is TRBV6-5 and J is TRBJ2-3; no clear D. The CDR3 has 15 amino acids. Trimming removed 6 bases at V and 1 base at J, with 14 bases between. Germline values: CDR1 MNHEY, CDR2 SVGAGI. The CDR3 DNA is TGTGCCAGCAGACGGTCTAGTTCTGGCACAGATACGCAGTATTTT. The encoded protein is CASRRSSSGTDTQYF.

J is TRBJ2-1 and V is TRBV29-1, with a possible D match to TRBD1 (5 bases). Trimming took off 7 bases at V and 8 bases at J, with 18 bases between the two ends. Germline CDR1 SQVTM, CDR2 ANQGSEA. The CDR3 extends over 13 amino acids. The CDR3 DNA follows: TGCAGCGCTATAGGGCAGGGAAGGGATGAGCAGTTCTTC. Translation: CSAIGQGRDEQFF.

V gene TRBV11-3 combines with J gene TRBJ2-2; 7 positions match TRBD2. The germline gives CDR1 SGHNT, CDR2 YENEEA. With V trimmed by 5 bases and J by 0 bases, 6 bases remained unmatched. The CDR3 is 16 amino acids. CDR3 amino acids: CASSGFGLANTGELFF. CDR3 in DNA: TGTGCCAGCAGCGGGTTCGGACTAGCGAACACCGGGGAGCTGTTTTTT.

V and J are TRBV19 and TRBJ2-7; 7 positions match TRBD1. Losses at the gene ends were 4 bases for V and 0 bases for J; bases not matched to a gene: 12. The CDR3 is made up of 17 amino acids. Germline CDR1 is LNHDA and CDR2 is SQIVND (reference sequence). The DNA of the CDR3 is TGTGCCAGTAGTACGATCCCACAGGGGAGTTTCTCCTACGAGCAGTACTTC. Amino acids: CASSTIPQGSFSYEQYF.

The gene calls are TRBV11-2 and TRBJ1-1; no reliable D call. This CDR3 contains 18 residues. The V and J ends lost 1 base and 4 bases respectively, with 22 bases between them. The germline gives CDR1 SGHAT, CDR2 FQNNGV. CDR3 sequence: CASSLVAGAWLTGTEAFF. The DNA for the CDR3 is TGTGCCAGCAGCTTAGTTGCCGGAGCGTGGTTAACCGGCACTGAAGCTTTCTTT.